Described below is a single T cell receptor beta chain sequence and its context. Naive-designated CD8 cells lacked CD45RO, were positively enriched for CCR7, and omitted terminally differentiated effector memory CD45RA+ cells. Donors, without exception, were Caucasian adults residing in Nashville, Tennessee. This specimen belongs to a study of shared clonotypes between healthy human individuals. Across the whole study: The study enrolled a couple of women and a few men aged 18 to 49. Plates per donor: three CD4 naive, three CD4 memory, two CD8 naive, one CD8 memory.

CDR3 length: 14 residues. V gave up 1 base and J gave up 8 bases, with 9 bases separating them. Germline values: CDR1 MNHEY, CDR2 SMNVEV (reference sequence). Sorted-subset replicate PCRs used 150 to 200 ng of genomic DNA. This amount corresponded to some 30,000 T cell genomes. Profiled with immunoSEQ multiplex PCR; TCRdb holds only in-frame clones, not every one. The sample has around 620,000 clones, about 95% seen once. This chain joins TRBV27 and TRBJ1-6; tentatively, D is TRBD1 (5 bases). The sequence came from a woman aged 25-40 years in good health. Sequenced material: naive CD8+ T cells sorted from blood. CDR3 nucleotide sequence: TGTGCCAGCAGTTTATTGGGGGTGGATTCACCCCTCCACTTT. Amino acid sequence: CASSLLGVDSPLHF.